These 17 T cell receptor beta chains share one sample of origin, sequenced in a study of cytomegalovirus exposure and HLA in healthy donors. The primer mix had 60 Vbeta and 13 Jbeta primers. Clones were sequenced by immunoSEQ multiplex PCR, and TCRdb holds only the in-frame ones, with some missing. The sample contains approximately 150,000 clones, roughly 74% of which appear only once. Sequenced: PBMCs. These receptors all come from a young man in good health and CMV-seropositive.

V usage is TRBV29-1 and J usage is TRBJ2-5; TRBD2 agrees at 8 bases. Germline V gene sequence: CDR1 SQVTM, CDR2 ANQGSEA. Losses at the gene ends were 5 bases for V and 10 bases for J; bases not matched to a gene: 18. CDR3 length: 15 residues. The CDR3 bases are TGCAGCGTTCGAACTAGCGGAAGAAGATTATTGGTCCAGTACTTC. Residues: CSVRTSGRRLLVQYF. The full variable domain, rest sourced from reference TRBV29-1 and TRBJ2-5, is SAVISQKPSRDICQRGTSLTIQCQVDSQVTMMFWYRQQPGQSLTLIATANQGSEATYESGFVIDKFPISRPNLTFSTLTVSNMSPEDSSIYLCSVRTSGRRLLVQYFGPGTRLLVL.

The gene calls are TRBV6-6 and TRBJ1-3, with D possibly being TRBD1 (6 bases). The length of the CDR3 is 16 residues. The V gene's germline CDR1 is MNHNY and CDR2 SVGAGI (reference sequence). Trimming removed 4 bases at V and 5 bases at J, with 18 bases between. The CDR3 sequence is CASSSPGVRGRNTIYF. The CDR3 DNA reads TGTGCCAGCAGTTCCCCAGGTGTCAGGGGTAGAAACACCATATATTTT.

The chain combines TRBV28 with TRBJ1-2; TRBD1 is a possible D gene (5 bases). Per germline, CDR1 MDHEN and CDR2 SYDVKM. CDR3 size: 13 residues. With 2 bases removed from V and 8 bases from J, the gap between germline ends came to 12 bases. CDR3 sequence (DNA): TGTGCCAGCAGTTTAAGGAGGGGTAGCGGCTACACCTTC. Its protein product is CASSLRRGSGYTF.

V gene TRBV27 combines with J gene TRBJ2-2; the D gene is possibly TRBD2 (5 bases). V shed 3 bases and J shed 7 bases, with 15 bases lying between them. Per the germline V gene, CDR1 is MNHEY and CDR2 is SMNVEV (reference sequence). This CDR3 comprises 15 residues. The CDR3 DNA reads as TGTGCCAGCAGTTTTGCGGGCCCGGTCGTCGGGGAGCTGTTTTTT. Its translation is CASSFAGPVVGELFF.

The gene calls are TRBV30 and TRBJ1-2; a possible D gene is TRBD1 (6 bases). V gave up 0 bases and J gave up 8 bases, with 13 bases separating them. Germline CDR1 GTSNPN, CDR2 SVGIG (reference sequence). The CDR3 spans 13 residues. The CDR3 DNA reads as TGTGCCTGGAGTGTACGAGCAGGGGACGGCTACACCTTC. Its protein product is CAWSVRAGDGYTF.

The chain employs TRBV5-4 and TRBJ2-3; 13 bases align to TRBD2. This CDR3 comprises 16 residues. Germline CDR1 SGHNT, CDR2 YYREEE (reference sequence). With V trimmed by 0 bases and J by 3 bases, 1 base remained unmatched. For the CDR3, the DNA is TGTGCCAGCAGCTTGGGGGGACTAGCGGGAACAGATACGCAGTATTTT. Its translation is CASSLGGLAGTDTQYF.

V and J are TRBV27 and TRBJ2-7; a possible D gene is TRBD1 (6 bases). CDR3 length equals 15 residues. Germline V gene lookup returns CDR1 MNHEY and CDR2 SMNVEV (reference sequence). Trimming removed 6 bases from V and 0 bases from J, with 15 bases in between. The CDR3 here is CASRSRQELSYEQYF. The CDR3 nucleotides read TGTGCCAGCAGATCACGACAGGAGCTCTCCTACGAGCAGTACTTC.

This clone was observed a handful of times. The chain has TRBV9 and TRBJ2-3; D unresolved. The CDR3 contains 15 residues. V was pared by 3 bases and J by 2 bases, with 13 bases between. CDR1 is SGDLS and CDR2 is YYNGEE in the germline V gene. CDR3 protein: CASSGSTRITDTQYF. The CDR3 DNA follows: TGTGCCAGCAGCGGGTCCACCAGAATCACAGATACGCAGTATTTT.

This clone was observed a few times. The junction differs from germline at one of its ends, possibly a read error. The chain is built from TRBV27 and TRBJ2-1; D might be TRBD2 (6 bases). Germline lookup yields CDR1 MNHEY and CDR2 SMNVEV (reference sequence). The CDR3 is 12 residues long. CDR3 coding DNA: TGTGCCAGCAGTTCCTCCCCGGGACTCCGGGTCTTC. It codes for CASSSSPGLRVF.

The V gene is TRBV6-5, the J gene TRBJ2-5, with D perhaps TRBD2 (7 bases). V was trimmed by 9 bases and J by 4 bases, leaving 15 bases between them. Per the germline V gene, CDR1 is MNHEY and CDR2 is SVGAGI. The CDR3 has 13 residues. CDR3 DNA sequence: TGTGCCAGTAGGGGGGCTAGCGGAGAGACCCAGTACTTC. It specifies CASRGASGETQYF.

This chain connects TRBV28 to TRBJ2-5; D may be TRBD2 (5 bases). The CDR3 extends over 16 amino acids. Trimming pared 4 bases from V and 4 bases from J, leaving 19 bases between. Looked up from germline, CDR1 is MDHEN and CDR2 is SYDVKM. The CDR3: CASSSLIEGLSETQYF. CDR3 bases: TGTGCCAGCAGTTCCCTTATCGAGGGTTTATCAGAGACCCAGTACTTC. The variable domain in full, completed from reference TRBV28 and TRBJ2-5, reads DVKVTQSSRYLVKRTGEKVFLECVQDMDHENMFWYRQDPGLGLRLIYFSYDVKMKEKGDIPEGYSVSREKKERFSLILESASTNQTSMYLCASSSLIEGLSETQYFGPGTRLLVL.

The rearrangement uses TRBV19 and TRBJ1-5; no firm D call. The CDR3 totals 14 residues. Germline CDR1 LNHDA, CDR2 SQIVND (reference sequence). Trimming removed 2 bases from V and 9 bases from J, with 14 bases in between. The CDR3 loop is CASSISSPRGPQHF. In DNA form, the CDR3 reads TGTGCCAGTAGTATATCATCCCCCCGAGGGCCCCAGCATTTT.

This clone was seen more than once but under ten times. CDR3 loop: CASSDTSGSRQFF. The CDR3 nucleotides are TGTGCCAGCAGTGACACTAGCGGGTCCCGGCAGTTCTTC. This sequence joins TRBV6-4 and TRBJ2-1; 9 positions agree with TRBD2. Germline CDR1 and CDR2: MRHNA and SNTAGT. The V and J ends lost 2 bases and 12 bases, in that order; junction bases with no gene match: 5. The CDR3 runs to 13 residues.

This clone appeared once. The rearrangement links TRBV28 to TRBJ1-2; 12 bases line up with TRBD1. With V trimmed by 8 bases and J by 8 bases, 12 bases remained unmatched. There are 15 residues in the CDR3. Germline CDR1 and CDR2: MDHEN and SYDVKM. Here the CDR3 reads CASGFLGTGGRGYTF. The CDR3 DNA reads TGTGCCAGCGGATTTTTGGGGACAGGGGGCAGGGGCTACACCTTC.

This rearrangement joins TRBV19 to TRBJ2-7, with 8 bases matching TRBD1. In germline, CDR1 is LNHDA, CDR2 SQIVND (reference sequence). CDR3 length: 14 amino acids. V gave up 5 bases and J gave up 1 base; unmatched junction bases: 4. The CDR3 sequence is CASSGQGRSYEQYF. CDR3 nucleotides: TGTGCCAGTAGTGGACAGGGACGTTCCTACGAGCAGTACTTC.

Concerning this clone: An end of the junction differs from the germline gene, which may be a read error. The V gene is TRBV7-9, the J gene TRBJ2-1; 10 nucleotides line up with TRBD2. The CDR3 is 17 amino acids. The germline CDR1 and CDR2 sequences are SEHNR and FQNEAQ (reference sequence). CDR3 loop: CASSGDSGTSARNGQFF. The CDR3 nucleotides read TGTGCCAGCAGCGGGGACTCCGGGACTAGCGCGAGGAATGGGCAGTTCTTC.

The chain is built from TRBV19 and TRBJ2-2, with TRBD1 identical over 11 bases. CDR3 size: 17 residues. V shed 5 bases and J 5 bases; nucleotides not matched to a gene: 10. Germline-derived CDR1 and CDR2 are LNHDA and SQIVND (reference sequence). CDR3 nucleotides: TGTGCCAGTAGTTTTACCGGGACAGGGGGATCAACCGGGGAGCTGTTTTTT. Protein: CASSFTGTGGSTGELFF.